A single sample gave rise to the 18 T cell receptor beta chains below, sequenced in a study of blood T cell repertoires in COVID-19. The repertoire was sequenced with immunoSEQ multiplex PCR; TCRdb's copy has only in-frame clones and lacks some. Of around 130,000 clones listed, roughly 90% are singletons. Sequenced input: peripheral blood. These receptors all stem from a man between 45 and 60 years old with active COVID-19.

This clone was observed a handful of times. As DNA, the CDR3 is TGTGCCAGCAGTATAAGACAGGGGGCGGATGGCTACACCTTC. Encoded protein: CASSIRQGADGYTF. This chain joins TRBV6-6 and TRBJ1-2, with 10 bases that match TRBD1. V dropped 5 bases and J dropped 6; count of bases not matched to a gene: 6. Germline assignment: CDR1 MNHNY and CDR2 SVGAGI (reference sequence). The CDR3 length is 14 residues.

V and J are TRBV19 and TRBJ1-5; 8 nucleotides match TRBD1. Germline CDR1 reads LNHDA; CDR2 reads SQIVND (reference sequence). CDR3 length: 15 amino acids. J gave up 0 bases and V 3 bases, and 1 base lay outside the gene matches. The CDR3 region is CASSMGTGSNQPQHF. The CDR3, as DNA: TGTGCCAGTAGTATGGGGACAGGTAGCAATCAGCCCCAGCATTTT.

The genes are TRBV5-1 and TRBJ2-5; D may be TRBD2 (5 bases). The CDR3 contains 13 residues. Germline loops: CDR1 SGHRS, CDR2 YFSETQ. Trimming removed 10 bases from V and 5 bases from J, with 18 bases in between. The CDR3 spells CARNPPGKETQYF. CDR3 nucleotide sequence: TGCGCCCGAAACCCCCCCGGGAAGGAGACCCAGTACTTC.

The chain links TRBV19 to TRBJ2-1, with 8 bases lining up with TRBD2. With V trimmed by 3 bases and J by 3 bases, 4 bases remained unmatched. In germline, CDR1 is LNHDA, CDR2 SQIVND (reference sequence). The CDR3 totals 15 residues. The CDR3 here is CASSMVAGYYNEQFF. CDR3 bases: TGTGCCAGTAGTATGGTAGCGGGATACTACAATGAGCAGTTCTTC. Full variable domain (missing parts from reference TRBV19 and TRBJ2-1): DGGITQSPKYLFRKEGQNVTLSCEQNLNHDAMYWYRQDPGQGLRLIYYSQIVNDFQKGDIAEGYSVSREKKESFPLTVTSAQKNPTAFYLCASSMVAGYYNEQFFGPGTRLTVL.

Here the CDR3 reads CASSFGGGAGNSGNTIYF. In nucleotides, the CDR3 is TGTGCCAGCAGCTTTGGGGGGGGTGCGGGGAACTCTGGAAACACCATATATTTT. The V call is TRBV5-4, the J call TRBJ1-3, with a tentative D call TRBD1 (5 bases). The germline V gene has CDR1 SGHNT and CDR2 YYREEE (reference sequence). V gave up 2 bases and J gave up 0 bases, with 18 bases separating them. There are 18 residues in the CDR3.

This chain uses TRBV5-4 with TRBJ2-1; TRBD1 is a possible D gene (5 bases). Germline V gene data show CDR1 as SGHNT and CDR2 as YYREEE (reference sequence). The CDR3 consists of 15 residues. Trimming left V 4 bases short and J 0 bases short, with 11 bases between. CDR3 nucleotide sequence: TGTGCCAGCAGCGCCAGGGCCAGCTCCTACAATGAGCAGTTCTTC. It specifies CASSARASSYNEQFF.

The CDR3 is CASSYSREINYGYTF. The CDR3 DNA is TGTGCCAGCAGTTACTCGCGGGAGATCAACTATGGCTACACCTTC. The J gene is TRBJ1-2, the V gene TRBV6-6; D gene uncertain. This CDR3 region has 15 residues. V was cut by 0 bases and J by 2 bases, with 10 bases left in between. The germline V gene encodes CDR1 MNHNY and CDR2 SVGAGI (reference sequence).

The V and J genes are TRBV5-6 and TRBJ2-2; the match to TRBD2 covers 11 bases. The CDR3 has 16 amino acids. The trim removed 6 bases at V and 5 bases at J, leaving 9 bases unmatched. Germline CDR1 SGHDT, CDR2 YYEEEE. CDR3 sequence reads: CASTELGLAVTGELFF. The CDR3 coding sequence is TGTGCCAGCACCGAATTGGGACTAGCGGTTACCGGGGAGCTGTTTTTT.

This clone was seen just once. The chain recombines TRBV28 with TRBJ1-2, with a possible D match to TRBD1 (6 bases). With 6 bases removed from V and 8 bases from J, the gap between germline ends came to 16 bases. The CDR3 spans 13 residues. Germline V CDR1 and CDR2: MDHEN, SYDVKM. Here the CDR3 DNA reads TGTGCCAGCAGCCAAGGGGGGGCGGAGGGCTACACCTTC. This encodes CASSQGGAEGYTF.

This chain connects TRBV29-1 to TRBJ2-7; TRBD1 might be the D (6 bases). The CDR3 sequence is 12 residues long. Trimming took off 7 bases at V and 3 bases at J, with 13 bases between the two ends. The V gene's germline CDR1 is SQVTM and CDR2 ANQGSEA. The chain's CDR3 is CSATDRGYEQYF. DNA of the CDR3: TGCAGCGCTACGGACAGAGGCTACGAGCAGTACTTC.

V is TRBV3-1 (or the pseudogene TRBV3-2) and J is TRBJ2-7; 8 bases map to TRBD2. Germline CDR1 reads LGHDT; CDR2 reads YNNKEL (reference sequence). With V trimmed by 0 bases and J by 6 bases, 10 bases remained unmatched. The CDR3 sequence is 16 residues long. CDR3: CASSQDGGGLVSEQYF. The CDR3 region has the DNA TGTGCCAGCAGCCAAGATGGGGGGGGACTAGTCAGCGAGCAGTACTTC.

The chain couples TRBV6-5 to TRBJ1-3; D is unclear. Between the trimmed V and J ends, which lost 7 bases and 0 bases, there was a span of 13 bases. CDR1 and CDR2 from the germline V gene are MNHEY and SVGAGI. The CDR3 sequence is 15 residues long. The CDR3 loop reads CASTSGTRSGNTIYF. DNA for the CDR3: TGTGCCAGCACCTCCGGTACCCGCTCTGGAAACACCATATATTTT.

The genes are TRBV29-1 and TRBJ2-3, with 10 bases fitting TRBD2. CDR3 length: 14 amino acids. The germline CDR1 and CDR2 sequences are SQVTM and ANQGSEA. V lost 5 bases to trimming and J lost 2 bases; unmatched junction nucleotides: 4. The CDR3 sequence is CSVRLAGNTDTQYF. CDR3 coding DNA: TGCAGCGTTAGACTAGCGGGTAACACAGATACGCAGTATTTT.

This clone was counted once. This chain links TRBV5-5 with TRBJ2-3; 13 bases match TRBD2. With 4 bases clipped from V and 0 bases from J, the junction kept 8 bases outside the gene matches. The CDR3 is 18 residues long. Germline V gives CDR1 SGHKS, CDR2 YYEKEE (reference sequence). CDR3 region: CASSPRTSGGPSTDTQYF. In nucleotides, the CDR3 is TGTGCCAGCAGCCCCCGGACTAGCGGGGGCCCTAGCACAGATACGCAGTATTTT.

V gene TRBV18 combines with J gene TRBJ1-4, with TRBD1 as a possible D gene (6 bases). The CDR3 spans 18 residues. The ends were cut back, 3 bases at V and 0 bases at J, with 17 bases in the middle. Germline CDR1 KGHSH, CDR2 LQKENI. The CDR3 DNA follows: TGTGCCAGCTCACCTTTCTCAGACAGGTCTGCAACTAATGAAAAACTGTTTTTT. Amino acids: CASSPFSDRSATNEKLFF.

This clone was seen just once. The chain has TRBV5-1 and TRBJ2-3; D possibly corresponds to TRBD2 (5 bases). V shed 4 bases and J shed 1 base, with 10 bases lying between them. Germline values: CDR1 SGHRS, CDR2 YFSETQ. This CDR3 has 14 residues. Written as DNA, the CDR3 is TGCGCCAGCAGCCCGGACTCTGGCACAGATACGCAGTATTTT. Its translation is CASSPDSGTDTQYF.

The chain is built from TRBV7-2 and TRBJ2-1; TRBD2 is a possible D gene (6 bases). V lost 6 bases, J lost 7 bases, and 10 bases lay in between. Per germline, CDR1 SGHTA and CDR2 FQGNSA. The CDR3 length is 12 residues. CDR3 in amino acids: CASRPAGNEQFF. CDR3 nucleotide sequence: TGTGCCAGCAGGCCCGCGGGGAATGAGCAGTTCTTC. The variable domain in full, completed from reference TRBV7-2 and TRBJ2-1, reads GAGVSQSPSNKVTEKGKDVELRCDPISGHTALYWYRQSLGQGLEFLIYFQGNSAPDKSGLPSDRFSAERTGGSVSTLTIQRTQQEDSAVYLCASRPAGNEQFFGPGTRLTVL.

The chain joins TRBV27 to TRBJ1-2; D is perhaps TRBD1 (5 bases). Looked up from germline, CDR1 is MNHEY and CDR2 is SMNVEV (reference sequence). The CDR3 is 19 residues long. The V gene lost 2 bases and the J gene lost 3 bases, with 25 bases spanning the gap. This chain's CDR3 is CASSLRSTRGGDGDYGYTF. The DNA of the CDR3 is TGTGCCAGCAGTTTACGGTCCACACGGGGAGGGGACGGGGACTATGGCTACACCTTC.